This record looks at one TCR beta chain sequence and its context. Sequencing was performed with immunoSEQ multiplex PCR; in TCRdb, only in-frame clones are kept and a portion is missing. The table has some 760,000 clones, approximately 83% seen once. These data originate in a study of shared T cell receptors in the human thymus. The sample was also linked to a second study, of human thymus T cells. Per that paper: Corrective heart surgery yielded the resections from which the thymus tissue came. Blood and thymic repertoires both appeared biased in V and J gene usage.

This receptor was obtained from a girl under three years old with a congenital heart defect. Sequenced material: thymocytes.

Here the CDR3 reads CASGNDRDRGAKNEAFF. In DNA form, the CDR3 reads TGTGCCAGCGGGAACGACAGGGACAGGGGGGCTAAGAATGAAGCTTTCTTT. The V call is TRBV2, the J call TRBJ1-1, with TRBD1 matching 11 bases. V was clipped by 8 bases and J by 7 bases; unmatched bases: 18. The CDR3 has 17 residues. CDR1 and CDR2 from the germline V gene are SNHLY and FYNNEI. The entire variable domain, with the rest obtained from reference TRBV2 and TRBJ1-1, is as follows: EPEVTQTPSHQVTQMGQEVILRCVPISNHLYFYWYRQILGQKVEFLVSFYNNEISEKSEIFDDQFSVERPDGSNFTLKIRSTKLEDSAMYFCASGNDRDRGAKNEAFFGQGTRLTVV.